Sequencing of this T cell receptor (beta chain) was carried out in a study of blood T cell repertoires in COVID-19. Self-reported history from a screening survey and questionnaire set each donor's cohort. Contact with a PCR-confirmed or clinician-diagnosed COVID-19 case occurred within 2 weeks of entry. Original handling: Reference gene primer amplification yielded estimated nucleated cell counts. Only in-frame clones appear in the TCRdb table, and some are missing; sequencing was by immunoSEQ multiplex PCR. V, J and clone size are those of that table, while D and trimming were read from the DNA. Of roughly 320,000 clones listed, approximately 91% are singletons. What was sequenced was PBMCs or T cells enriched from blood (not recorded which). The sequence was collected from a woman aged 25 to 39 who had been exposed to COVID-19.

The CDR3 coding sequence is TGCGCCAGCAGCTTGGTCAGGTTCACAGATACGCAGTATTTT. Protein product: CASSLVRFTDTQYF. The chain has TRBV5-1 and TRBJ2-3; D gene unclear. Per the germline V gene, CDR1 is SGHRS and CDR2 is YFSETQ. V lost 0 bases and J 2 bases, leaving 7 bases between the germline ends. The CDR3 extends over 14 amino acids. Based on the CDR3 plus reference TRBV5-1 and TRBJ2-3, the full variable domain is KAGVTQTPRYLIKTRGQQVTLSCSPISGHRSVSWYQQTPGQGLQFLFEYFSETQRNKGNFPGRFSGRQFSNSRSEMNVSTLELGDSALYLCASSLVRFTDTQYFGPGTRLTVL.